This T cell receptor beta chain was identified in a study of T cells after posttransplantation cyclophosphamide. As regards this clone: The antigen is undetermined.

The length of the CDR3 is 15 residues. Looked up from germline, CDR1 is KGHSH and CDR2 is LQKENI. Deletions cut 6 bases from V and 0 bases from J, with 14 bases between. Busulfan-fludarabine conditioning, marrow transplant, and cyclophosphamide on days +3 and +4 were administered. Overall study findings and caveats: Recipient CMV seropositivity and CMV reactivation strongly tracked TRB clonality.

Using immunoSEQ multiplex PCR, the repertoire was profiled, and TCRdb retains in-frame clones only, with some absent. Here the sample spans about 16,000 clones, 92% being singletons. This TCR came from a male patient between 60 and 69 years old who received an allogeneic stem cell transplant from a related donor and was CMV-positive. A share of the T cells may be of graft donor origin. This chain joins TRBV18 and TRBJ2-5, with a possible D match to TRBD1 (6 bases). The sample consisted of CD4+ T cells sorted from blood, taken after allogeneic stem cell transplant with posttransplant cyclophosphamide. The CDR3 DNA reads as TGTGCCAGCTCCCGACAGGCCCAGTACCAAGAGACCCAGTACTTC. Translating gives CASSRQAQYQETQYF.